This T cell receptor beta chain emerged from a study of TIL therapy for anti-PD-1-resistant metastatic lung cancer. About the research overall: Progressing patients received lymphodepletion, expanded TIL infusion and IL-2.

Documented time point: pre-treatment sample, taken before nivolumab and TIL therapy. Adults with stage 4 NSCLC were enrolled in a phase I trial. This clone has a handful of counts. The immunoSEQ assay was v3. Here immunoSEQ multiplex PCR was the method, and the copy in TCRdb shows in-frame clones only, minus some. The sample holds 35,000 to 55,000 clones, less than 80% seen once. This receptor was obtained from a man aged 65-85 years with non-small cell lung cancer. This specimen was blood, taken at baseline.

The CDR3 region has the DNA TGTGCCAGTAGTACCGCCGGGACTAGCCGGTACGAGCAGTACTTC. Protein sequence: CASSTAGTSRYEQYF. The chain combines TRBV19 with TRBJ2-7, with 9 bases that match TRBD2. Germline assignment: CDR1 LNHDA and CDR2 SQIVND (reference sequence). The CDR3 loop spans 15 amino acids. Losses at the gene ends were 4 bases for V and 4 bases for J; bases not matched to a gene: 8.